This T cell receptor (beta chain) was identified during a study of T cell responses to AZD1222 COVID-19 vaccine. Whole-study context: Pooling was applied to second doses at about 4 or about 12 weeks.

The repertoire was sequenced with immunoSEQ multiplex PCR; TCRdb's copy has only in-frame clones and lacks some. The profile shows about 91,000 clones, roughly 84% of them singletons. Study-level results: When two AZD1222 doses had been given, Spike-specific TCR breadth and depth rose. The peak T cell response came first, and repertoires were sampled only after it.

Notes on this clone: As yet, its antigen is unknown.

Germline values: CDR1 MNHEY, CDR2 SVGEGT. This CDR3 is built from 15 residues. Germline trimming cut 2 bases from V and 7 bases from J; bases unmatched to any gene: 11. The TCR comes from an adult in good health. Source: peripheral blood, taken on day 0 of AZD1222 vaccination. The chain carries TRBV6-2 or TRBV6-3 and TRBJ2-7; 7 nucleotides align to TRBD2. For the CDR3, the DNA is TGTGCCAGCAGTTACATCCCCCGGGGGGAAAGGGAGCAGTACTTC. Its protein is CASSYIPRGEREQYF.